The rows below give T cell receptor beta chains drawn from one sample of a study of CD8+ T cells in alopecia areata. Produced via immunoSEQ multiplex PCR; TCRdb's table is partial and in-frame only. The table lists about 110,000 clones, approximately 60% of them singletons, with 20% in the top ten. The sample was CD8+ T cells sorted from blood. These receptors were taken from a human donor in good health. Both conserved end residues are part of each CDR3. Each record gives: J gene, V gene, D gene, clone size, CDR3 protein, CDR3 DNA. D genes are given only for firm matches. Some rows have no size entry. The others give once, few or many, or a class for an expanded clone.

j_gene: TRBJ2-2; v_gene: TRBV5-4; d_gene: .; abundance: .; CDR3aa: CASSLAGELFF; CDR3nt: TGTGCCAGCAGCTTGGCCGGGGAGCTGTTTTTT
j_gene: TRBJ1-1; v_gene: TRBV29-1; d_gene: TRBD1; abundance: .; CDR3aa: CSVGQGDGEAFF; CDR3nt: TGCAGCGTCGGACAGGGTGACGGTGAAGCTTTCTTT
j_gene: TRBJ2-7; v_gene: TRBV4-3; d_gene: TRBD1; abundance: .; CDR3aa: CASSQDSRGSYEQYF; CDR3nt: TGCGCCAGCAGCCAGGACTCCAGGGGGTCCTACGAGCAGTACTTC
j_gene: TRBJ2-5; v_gene: TRBV5-1; d_gene: .; abundance: .; CDR3aa: CASSLTRETQYF; CDR3nt: TGCGCCAGCAGCTTGACGAGGGAGACCCAGTACTTC
j_gene: TRBJ1-1; v_gene: TRBV7-9; d_gene: .; abundance: .; CDR3aa: CASNTANTEAFF; CDR3nt: TGTGCCAGCAACACAGCGAACACTGAAGCTTTCTTT
j_gene: TRBJ2-5; v_gene: TRBV4-1; d_gene: TRBD1; abundance: .; CDR3aa: CASSQIPGQGAETQYF; CDR3nt: TGCGCCAGCAGCCAAATACCGGGACAGGGTGCAGAGACCCAGTACTTC
j_gene: TRBJ1-5; v_gene: TRBV5-1; d_gene: TRBD1; abundance: once; CDR3aa: CASSLPRGTEKNQPQHF; CDR3nt: TGCGCCAGCAGCTTGCCCCGGGGGACAGAGAAGAATCAGCCCCAGCATTTT
j_gene: TRBJ2-5; v_gene: TRBV27; d_gene: .; abundance: .; CDR3aa: CASSLAMGDRQETQYF; CDR3nt: TGTGCCAGCAGTTTGGCCATGGGGGATCGACAAGAGACCCAGTACTTC
j_gene: TRBJ1-1; v_gene: TRBV5-1; d_gene: .; abundance: few; CDR3aa: CASSLVGSGLNTEAFF; CDR3nt: TGCGCCAGCAGCTTGGTAGGCTCCGGACTGAACACTGAAGCTTTCTTT
j_gene: TRBJ1-3; v_gene: TRBV25-1; d_gene: .; abundance: .; CDR3aa: CASSESGTGNTIYF; CDR3nt: TGTGCCAGCAGTGAATCGGGGACTGGAAACACCATATATTTT
j_gene: TRBJ1-1; v_gene: TRBV7-6; d_gene: TRBD1; abundance: few; CDR3aa: CASSAGTGGGTEAFF; CDR3nt: TGTGCCAGCAGCGCAGGAACAGGGGGTGGGACTGAAGCTTTCTTT
j_gene: TRBJ2-3; v_gene: TRBV4-2; d_gene: .; abundance: .; CDR3aa: CASSSPPADTQYF; CDR3nt: TGTGCCAGCAGCTCGCCCCCGGCGGATACGCAGTATTTT
j_gene: TRBJ2-7; v_gene: TRBV19; d_gene: .; abundance: .; CDR3aa: CASSITETYEQYF; CDR3nt: TGTGCCAGTAGTATTACGGAAACCTACGAGCAGTACTTC
j_gene: TRBJ2-3; v_gene: TRBV27; d_gene: .; abundance: .; CDR3aa: CASSFLKQDWGDTQYF; CDR3nt: TGTGCCAGCAGTTTTCTGAAACAGGACTGGGGAGATACGCAGTATTTT
j_gene: TRBJ2-7; v_gene: TRBV2; d_gene: .; abundance: .; CDR3aa: CASSDRDSTRAYEQYF; CDR3nt: TGTGCCAGCAGTGATCGGGACTCAACCAGGGCCTACGAGCAGTACTTC
j_gene: TRBJ2-5; v_gene: TRBV6-5; d_gene: .; abundance: .; CDR3aa: CASSFRPATSETQYF; CDR3nt: TGTGCCAGCAGTTTCCGGCCAGCGACCTCGGAGACCCAGTACTTC
j_gene: TRBJ2-1; v_gene: TRBV10-3; d_gene: .; abundance: few; CDR3aa: CAISESGQGNEQFF; CDR3nt: TGTGCCATCAGTGAGTCGGGGCAGGGCAATGAGCAGTTCTTC
j_gene: TRBJ2-1; v_gene: TRBV10-2; d_gene: .; abundance: few; CDR3aa: CASSETPWDEQFF; CDR3nt: TGCGCCAGCAGTGAAACACCTTGGGATGAGCAGTTCTTC
j_gene: TRBJ1-2; v_gene: TRBV7-9; d_gene: TRBD1; abundance: .; CDR3aa: CASSRVKDRANYGYTF; CDR3nt: TGTGCCAGCAGCCGGGTAAAAGACAGGGCAAACTATGGCTACACCTTC
j_gene: TRBJ2-5; v_gene: TRBV7-9; d_gene: TRBD1; abundance: .; CDR3aa: CASSGTDQETQYF; CDR3nt: TGTGCCAGCAGCGGGACAGACCAAGAGACCCAGTACTTC
j_gene: TRBJ2-7; v_gene: TRBV13; d_gene: TRBD1; abundance: few; CDR3aa: CASSQEGQGTYEQYF; CDR3nt: TGTGCCAGCAGCCAAGAAGGACAGGGCACCTACGAGCAGTACTTC
j_gene: TRBJ2-2; v_gene: TRBV15; d_gene: TRBD1; abundance: .; CDR3aa: CATSSRDRVAGELFF; CDR3nt: TGTGCCACCAGCAGCCGGGACAGGGTCGCCGGGGAGCTGTTTTTT
j_gene: TRBJ2-3; v_gene: TRBV6-5; d_gene: .; abundance: few; CDR3aa: CASKFRGTDTQYF; CDR3nt: TGTGCCAGCAAATTCCGTGGCACAGATACGCAGTATTTT
j_gene: TRBJ2-7; v_gene: TRBV9; d_gene: .; abundance: .; CDR3aa: CASSPGTDPYEQYF; CDR3nt: TGTGCCAGCAGCCCCGGGACGGATCCCTACGAGCAGTACTTC
j_gene: TRBJ1-2; v_gene: TRBV30; d_gene: .; abundance: .; CDR3aa: CAWSVGGPTGYTF; CDR3nt: TGTGCCTGGAGTGTCGGGGGGCCGACAGGCTACACCTTC
j_gene: TRBJ2-7; v_gene: TRBV30; d_gene: TRBD1; abundance: .; CDR3aa: CAWSPLLTSGTGVLNPYEQYF; CDR3nt: TGTGCCTGGAGTCCATTACTGACCTCCGGGACAGGGGTCCTTAACCCCTACGAGCAGTACTTC
j_gene: TRBJ2-6; v_gene: TRBV6-5; d_gene: .; abundance: .; CDR3aa: CASSSDNSGANVLTF; CDR3nt: TGTGCCAGCAGTTCAGATAACTCTGGGGCCAACGTCCTGACTTTC
j_gene: TRBJ2-1; v_gene: TRBV5-6; d_gene: .; abundance: .; CDR3aa: CASSLGWGGGEQFF; CDR3nt: TGTGCCAGCAGCTTGGGATGGGGAGGGGGTGAGCAGTTCTTC
j_gene: TRBJ2-5; v_gene: TRBV13; d_gene: .; abundance: few; CDR3aa: CASSMRTRTQYF; CDR3nt: TGTGCCAGCTCGATGAGAACAAGGACCCAGTACTTC
j_gene: TRBJ2-5; v_gene: TRBV28; d_gene: TRBD2; abundance: few; CDR3aa: CASSRLASQETQYF; CDR3nt: TGTGCCAGCAGCCGACTAGCGAGCCAAGAGACCCAGTACTTC
j_gene: TRBJ2-3; v_gene: TRBV15; d_gene: .; abundance: .; CDR3aa: CATSGGVGRTDTQYF; CDR3nt: TGTGCCACCAGCGGAGGGGTGGGGCGGACAGATACGCAGTATTTT